What follows is one T cell receptor (beta chain) and its context. This clone has more than one count but fewer than ten. What antigen it recognizes has not been identified. Base-call qualities are not available, and no considerably larger clone is one nucleotide away. The data were obtained in a study of T cell responses to AZD1222 COVID-19 vaccine (dated by TCRdb to the early 2020s). Regarding the study in general: AZD1222 recipients whose second dose came at about 4 weeks and those whose second dose came at about 12 weeks were combined into one group, since spike-specific TCR depth and breadth did not differ between the two schedules. TCR sequencing was performed for about 240 trial participants, of whom roughly 200 were given two doses of AZD1222 and some 25 were given two doses of MenACWY control vaccine. Trial participants were enrolled by age into subgroups of 18-55, 56-69 and 70-plus years, and around 150, 28 and 57 TCR-sequenced participants, respectively, were included in these subgroups.

The time point label on this specimen signifies: baseline before first vaccination. Samples from vaccinated people were obtained from the UK trials COV001 and COV002, which included a single-blind randomized controlled phase 2/3 trial of AZD1222 (ChAdOx1 nCoV-19) in healthy adults. For TCRbeta chain sequencing, PBMC samples were collected from trial participants at day 0 and at day 28 after the second dose. The full study reports these points: Conclusions about previously exposed vaccinees are limited because only six or seven AZD1222 recipients were SARS-CoV-2 seropositive at baseline. The 56-69-year group was small, and its depth increase did not reach significance, likely because of low power. Vaccine-associated CD4 TCRs spanned the whole spike protein, with dominant responses in regions 160-218 and 743-854. Nearly half of unique spike-specific TCRs reportedly recognized epitopes outside regions mutated in the B.1.351 and B.1.1.7 variants. Because no samples from the day 14 peak response were available, repertoires could be characterized only after the peak T cell response. Participants were mostly white British, with more females than males. The authors suggested clonal diversity may have been underestimated. A significant rise in spike-specific TCR breadth and depth was observed after two AZD1222 doses relative to day 0 and relative to MenACWY recipients.

The CDR3 regions of human TCRbeta chains were analyzed by immunosequencing. In the paper's pipeline: Repertoire TCRs were matched against a reference library of SARS-CoV-2-specific TCRs generated with the MIRA antigen-specificity platform. Breadth meant the fraction of unique TCRs that were SARS-CoV-2-associated, whereas depth meant the fraction of total T cells that were SARS-CoV-2-associated. Using the MIRA data, each spike-specific TCR was mapped to the spike region that the TCR reacts to and placed in a CD4 or CD8 class. Log10-transformed breadth and depth values were compared by one-way ANOVA with Sidak's multiple comparisons tests. The table was pulled from immuneACCESS by TCRdb, which kept in-frame rearrangements only. Such tables lose some clones; where checked, under half of the loss comes from unresolved V genes, and the rest has no known cause. Clone size and V and J calls were adopted from that table, with D and trimming inferred from the DNA. The sample table contains about 85,000 clones; only one count was recorded for nearly 90% of them. The ten top clones hold 5.8% of the sample.

The receptor was isolated from an adult in good health. Material: peripheral blood, obtained on day 0 of AZD1222 vaccination.

The nucleotide sequence reads as follows: TGTGCCAGCAGCCCTAATCGGGGAGGAGGGAACGAGCAGTACTTC. Translated, it reads CASSPNRGGGNEQYF. The chain uses TRBV9 and TRBJ2-7; tentative D gene TRBD2, with 6 bases matching. Reading from cysteine to phenylalanine, the CDR3 counts 15 amino acids. The entry retains the CDR3 DNA only, 45 bases that are in frame from base 1. CDR1 and CDR2 are drawn from the germline V gene: SGDLS, YYNGEE. The junction carries 19 bases between V and J, which are trimmed by 4 bases and 5 bases respectively. The reference TRBV9 and TRBJ2-7 proteins fill in what lies around the CDR3, so the full variable domain reads DSGVTQTPKHLITATGQRVTLRCSPRSGDLSVYWYQQSLDQGLQFLIQYYNGEERAKGNILERFSAQQFPDLHSELNLSSLELGDSALYFCASSPNRGGGNEQYFGPGTRLTVT.